This TCR beta chain was found in a study of blood T cell dynamics during melanoma immunotherapy. Study observations and caveats: It remained unknown if the driving T cell clones were melanoma-specific. Disease-control patients' PBMC repertoires became either more clonal or more diverse at W3.

CDR1 and CDR2 from the germline V gene are MRHNA and SNTAGT. The CDR3 is 18 residues long. The V and J ends lost 4 bases and 8 bases, in that order; junction bases with no gene match: 22. Time point defined: week 3, after first cycle of checkpoint inhibitor. Disease control meant complete response, partial response or stable disease at 12 weeks. A word on this clone: Its antigen remains unknown.

The data were produced by immunoSEQ multiplex PCR, yet TCRdb's version contains in-frame clones alone and is incomplete. The sample holds about 8,400 clones, 85% seen once. The clonotype was recovered from a human donor with melanoma. The V call is TRBV6-4, the J call TRBJ1-2; 7 nucleotides agree with TRBD1. Specimen: blood, collected from a patient treated with checkpoint blockade. The CDR3 sequence: CASSATTGQTFNRQGYTF. DNA for the CDR3: TGTGCCAGCAGTGCTACCACGGGACAGACGTTCAATCGTCAAGGCTACACCTTC.